The T cell receptor (beta chain) described here comes from a study of CD8+ T cells in alopecia areata. A note on this clone: At the DNA level, this CDR3 is encoded by other sequences in the same sample as well.

Following RNA extraction, reverse transcription yielded cDNA that acted as the sequencing template. TCRdb keeps only in-frame clones here, not all; method: immunoSEQ multiplex PCR. This table has 150,000 to 200,000 clones, over 55% appearing once. Treatment defined: oral pan-JAK inhibitor, 5-10 mg twice daily. The V end was cut by 2 bases, the J end by 1 base, with 10 bases between. This CDR3 contains 14 residues. Looked up from germline, CDR1 is SQVTM and CDR2 is ANQGSEA. The material was CD4+ T cells sorted from blood, obtained at week 24, from a patient treated with tofacitinib. This chain joins TRBV29-1 and TRBJ2-3; D tentatively reads TRBD1 or TRBD2 (5 bases each). The sequence was obtained from a human donor with alopecia areata. Here the CDR3 DNA reads TGCAGCGTTGAAAAGGGACGGGGCACAGATACGCAGTATTTT. Translation: CSVEKGRGTDTQYF.